The next 17 T cell receptor beta chains were all read from a single sample in a study of blood T cell repertoires in COVID-19. The protocol was immunoSEQ multiplex PCR, while the TCRdb copy is restricted to in-frame clones and leaves out a portion. Here the sample spans some 150,000 clones, around 79% being singletons. Sequencing was carried out using peripheral blood. These receptor sequences come from a woman between 65 and 79 years old with COVID-19, enrolled during active disease.

The J gene is TRBJ2-7, the V gene TRBV19, with a possible D match to TRBD1 (6 bases). Trimming took off 1 base at V and 8 bases at J, with 6 bases between the two ends. This CDR3 spans 11 amino acids. CDR1 and CDR2 (germline): LNHDA, SQIVND (reference sequence). The CDR3 sequence is CASSIGGQQYF. The CDR3 DNA reads TGTGCCAGTAGTATAGGGGGGCAGCAGTACTTC.

The chain uses TRBV6-2 or TRBV6-3 and TRBJ2-7, with TRBD1 matching 9 bases. Germline V gene lookup returns CDR1 MNHEY and CDR2 SVGEGT. CDR3 length equals 15 residues. The V segment lost 5 bases and the J segment 5 bases; nucleotides outside the gene matches: 10. Here the CDR3 DNA reads TGTGCCAGCAGTAAGGGGGACAGGGTATTGGACGAGCAGTACTTC. It translates to CASSKGDRVLDEQYF.

The chain recombines TRBV7-9 with TRBJ1-2, with TRBD1 as a possible D gene (5 bases). The germline gives CDR1 SEHNR, CDR2 FQNEAQ (reference sequence). The CDR3 has 12 residues. Trimming took off 1 base at V and 7 bases at J, with 7 bases between the two ends. The CDR3 nucleotides read TGTGCCAGCAGCTTAGAGGGGCTTGGCTACACCTTC. Amino acids: CASSLEGLGYTF.

This clone appeared a few times. This chain uses TRBV7-2 with TRBJ1-1; 7 bases align to TRBD1. CDR1 and CDR2 from the germline V gene are SGHTA and FQGNSA. CDR3 size: 16 residues. The junction had 9 bases not matched to a gene; V was cut back by 4 bases and J by 1 base. The CDR3 reads CASSSHASGGNTEAFF. CDR3 bases: TGTGCCAGCAGCTCGCATGCGTCAGGGGGGAACACTGAAGCTTTCTTT.

The chain links TRBV2 to TRBJ1-5; 8 bases match TRBD1. The CDR3 contains 15 residues. Germline CDR1 and CDR2: SNHLY and FYNNEI. V lost 6 bases and J lost 4; bases outside the gene matches: 8. The CDR3 nucleotides read TGTGCCAGCAGGGTTGGACAGGGCCCGAATCAGCCCCAGCATTTT. Protein sequence: CASRVGQGPNQPQHF.

V gene TRBV27 combines with J gene TRBJ1-5, with TRBD1 identical over 12 bases. V shed 6 bases, J shed 8 bases, and the junction held 11 bases outside the gene matches. Germline CDR1 is MNHEY and CDR2 is SMNVEV (reference sequence). The CDR3 covers 16 residues. CDR3 coding DNA: TGTGCCAGCAGACGAGCCAGGGACAGGGGGCTGGAGCCCCAGCATTTT. It yields the protein CASRRARDRGLEPQHF.

The J gene is TRBJ2-3, the V gene TRBV28, with D perhaps TRBD2 (5 bases). V lost 2 bases and J 2 bases, leaving 11 bases between the germline ends. CDR1 and CDR2 (germline): MDHEN, SYDVKM. The CDR3 runs 15 residues. The CDR3 bases are TGTGCCAGCAGTTTAGTCACGGGGAACACAGATACGCAGTATTTT. Residues: CASSLVTGNTDTQYF.

This CDR3 is CASSHSRDRVSNQPQHF. The CDR3, as DNA: TGTGCCAGCAGCCACTCCCGGGACAGGGTTAGCAATCAGCCCCAGCATTTT. The chain joins TRBV5-6 to TRBJ1-5; 9 bases align to TRBD1. Germline V gene lookup returns CDR1 SGHDT and CDR2 YYEEEE. J gave up 0 bases and V 4 bases, and 8 bases lay outside the gene matches. The CDR3 has 17 amino acids.

The chain couples TRBV9 to TRBJ1-2; no definite D call. CDR3 length: 13 residues. V was pared by 0 bases and J by 7 bases, with 10 bases between. CDR1 is SGDLS, CDR2 YYNGEE, per germline. CDR3 DNA: TGTGCCAGCAGCGTAGTGGGAGGTCGTGGCTACACCTTC. It is translated as CASSVVGGRGYTF.

The V gene is TRBV7-9, the J gene TRBJ2-1; 10 nucleotides match TRBD1. Unmatched junction bases numbered 7, after V lost 7 bases and J lost 7 bases. The CDR3 consists of 14 residues. Germline CDR1 SEHNR, CDR2 FQNEAQ (reference sequence). The CDR3 is CASNPGQGWNEQFF. The CDR3 nucleotides are TGTGCCAGCAACCCGGGACAGGGGTGGAATGAGCAGTTCTTC.

The V gene is TRBV3-1 (or the pseudogene TRBV3-2), the J gene TRBJ2-5, with D perhaps matching TRBD2 (6 bases). Germline values: CDR1 LGHDT, CDR2 YNNKEL (reference sequence). V was shortened by 1 base and J by 0 bases, with 9 bases between the two germline ends. The CDR3 loop spans 15 amino acids. The CDR3 DNA reads as TGTGCCAGCAGCCAAGGGGTAGCGGACCAAGAGACCCAGTACTTC. Its translation: CASSQGVADQETQYF.

The chain combines TRBV15 with TRBJ1-2, with 10 bases identical to TRBD1. Trimming at V came to 0 bases and at J to 6 bases, leaving 4 bases not matched to a gene. This CDR3 is built from 15 residues. Germline loops: CDR1 LNHNV, CDR2 YYDKDF (reference sequence). The CDR3: CATSRETGGQDGYTF. CDR3 nucleotide sequence: TGTGCCACCAGCAGAGAGACAGGGGGCCAGGATGGCTACACCTTC.

The J gene is TRBJ2-3, the V gene TRBV6-2 or TRBV6-3; 10 nucleotides line up with TRBD1. Per germline, CDR1 MNHEY and CDR2 SVGEGT. The junction had 16 bases not matched to a gene; V was cut back by 6 bases and J by 7 bases. The CDR3 covers 17 residues. The CDR3: CASSPLRQGAQRNTQYF. The CDR3 DNA reads TGTGCCAGCAGCCCTCTCCGACAGGGGGCGCAACGAAATACGCAGTATTTT.

The chain links TRBV4-1 to TRBJ1-2; D is unresolved. The CDR3 has 15 residues. V lost 0 bases, J lost 4 bases, and 12 bases lay in between. From germline, CDR1 is MGHRA and CDR2 YSYEKL. The CDR3 DNA follows: TGCGCCAGCAGCCAAGATCGCGGGCTTGGCTATGGCTACACCTTC. As protein: CASSQDRGLGYGYTF.

The V and J genes are TRBV15 and TRBJ2-7; D is undetermined. The CDR3 has 11 amino acids. Germline V gene sequence: CDR1 LNHNV, CDR2 YYDKDF (reference sequence). V lost 9 bases to trimming and J lost 10 bases, with 16 bases between them. DNA for the CDR3: TGTGCCACTGGGCCCTCCCTCACCCAGTACTTC. Protein sequence: CATGPSLTQYF.

The rearrangement joins TRBV19 to TRBJ1-1; D ambiguous. This CDR3 has 15 residues. In germline, CDR1 is LNHDA, CDR2 SQIVND (reference sequence). The V end was cut by 3 bases, the J end by 1 base, with 12 bases between. The DNA for the CDR3 is TGTGCCAGTAGTATGAGCCCCCCTGGGAACACTGAAGCTTTCTTT. This sequence encodes CASSMSPPGNTEAFF.

The V and J genes are TRBV18 and TRBJ1-6, with D perhaps matching TRBD1 (6 bases). The CDR3 contains 15 residues. Trimming stripped 6 bases from V and 9 bases from J, with 18 bases between. CDR1 is KGHSH and CDR2 is LQKENI in the germline V gene. The CDR3 DNA is TGTGCCAGCTCTTCAGGGAAGGGGGATAGTTCACCCCTCCACTTT. Its translation: CASSSGKGDSSPLHF.